The 24 T cell receptor beta chains listed next were all sequenced from one sample in a study of T cell responses to AZD1222 COVID-19 vaccine. The method was immunoSEQ multiplex PCR; TCRdb's version includes in-frame clones alone and lacks a portion of them. There are more than 85,000 clones in the sample; 85% to 95% occur only once, and about 3% lies in the top ten. The specimen comprised peripheral blood, sampled 28 days after the second AZD1222 dose. The receptor source for this set is an adult who received the AZD1222 COVID-19 vaccine.

The V gene is TRBV11-2, the J gene TRBJ1-4, with D possibly matching TRBD1 (5 bases). The CDR3 totals 15 residues. From germline, CDR1 is SGHAT and CDR2 FQNNGV. Trimming stripped 1 base from V and 8 bases from J, with 14 bases between. CDR3 residues: CASSLGWGFQEKLFF. CDR3 DNA sequence: TGTGCCAGCAGCTTAGGGTGGGGGTTTCAGGAAAAACTGTTTTTT.

In nucleotides, the CDR3 is TGCAGTGCTAGAGATGTCAATGAGCAGTTCTTC. It codes for CSARDVNEQFF. V gene TRBV20-1 combines with J gene TRBJ2-1; D unresolved. CDR3 length: 11 residues. Germline CDR1 reads DFQATT; CDR2 reads SNEGSKA (reference sequence). Deletions cut 0 bases from V and 6 bases from J, with 3 bases between.

This clone turned up a few times. The chain links TRBV3-1 (or the pseudogene TRBV3-2) to TRBJ1-6, with D unclear. V dropped 3 bases and J dropped 2 bases, with 8 bases sitting between them. This CDR3 is built from 15 residues. The germline CDR1 and CDR2 sequences are LGHDT and YNNKEL (reference sequence). The DNA for the CDR3 is TGTGCCAGCAGCCAGAGGGATACCTATAATTCACCCCTCCACTTT. Protein product: CASSQRDTYNSPLHF.

The chain combines TRBV2 with TRBJ1-5, with 8 bases lining up with TRBD1. With V trimmed by 3 bases and J by 4 bases, 8 bases remained unmatched. The CDR3 sequence is 16 residues long. CDR1 is SNHLY and CDR2 is FYNNEI in the germline V gene. In DNA form, the CDR3 reads TGTGCCAGCAGTGAGAAAGGGGACAGGACAAATCAGCCCCAGCATTTT. Its translation is CASSEKGDRTNQPQHF.

The V call is TRBV6-1, the J call TRBJ1-2; TRBD1 aligns across 7 bases. This CDR3 has 14 amino acids. Germline V gene lookup returns CDR1 MNHNS and CDR2 SASEGT. The trim removed 1 base at V and 5 bases at J, leaving 4 bases unmatched. The CDR3 DNA is TGTGCCAGCAGTGAAGGGACAGGCTCATATGGCTACACCTTC. Amino acids: CASSEGTGSYGYTF.

This clone was seen a single time. The chain uses TRBV7-9 and TRBJ2-3; a weak D match, TRBD2 (5 bases). Germline CDR1 is SEHNR and CDR2 is FQNEAQ (reference sequence). This CDR3 has 15 residues. Trimming took 8 bases from V and 2 from J, leaving 17 bases between them. In nucleotides, the CDR3 is TGTGCCAGCTCCAGCCAAGGACTGTCCACAGATACGCAGTATTTT. Amino acid sequence: CASSSQGLSTDTQYF. The full variable domain, rest sourced from reference TRBV7-9 and TRBJ2-3, is DTGVSQNPRHKITKRGQNVTFRCDPISEHNRLYWYRQTLGQGPEFLTYFQNEAQLEKSRLLSDRFSAERPKGSFSTLEIQRTEQGDSAMYLCASSSQGLSTDTQYFGPGTRLTVL.

The rearrangement uses TRBV6-5 and TRBJ1-5; D is undetermined. The CDR3 runs to 15 residues. Trimming cost V 0 bases and J 0 bases, with 6 bases left between them. Per germline, CDR1 MNHEY and CDR2 SVGAGI. The CDR3 loop reads CASSYSRDSNQPQHF. The CDR3 DNA is TGTGCCAGCAGTTACTCCCGGGATAGCAATCAGCCCCAGCATTTT.

A single count supports this clone. V usage is TRBV4-1 and J usage is TRBJ1-5, with D possibly TRBD1 on 5 matching bases. The CDR3 contains 13 residues. Germline loops: CDR1 MGHRA, CDR2 YSYEKL. V was cut by 6 bases and J by 7 bases, with 13 bases left in between. The CDR3 nucleotides are TGCGCCAGCAGTCTCGGGGGGGACCAGCCCCAGCATTTT. It specifies CASSLGGDQPQHF.

The sample holds one count of this clone. The rearrangement joins TRBV11-3 to TRBJ2-1; D remains unclear. The CDR3 length is 13 residues. The V gene lost 4 bases and the J gene lost 7 bases, with 11 bases spanning the gap. Germline CDR1 and CDR2: SGHNT and YENEEA. CDR3 DNA: TGTGCCAGCAGCTCCCCTCCCAAAAATGAGCAGTTCTTC. Translated, it gives CASSSPPKNEQFF.

This chain links TRBV19 with TRBJ2-2; unclear D gene. Germline V gives CDR1 LNHDA, CDR2 SQIVND (reference sequence). The CDR3 length is 14 residues. Trimming shortened V by 1 base and J by 5 bases, and 8 bases separated the two germline ends. CDR3 in DNA: TGTGCCAGTAGTATAGTAGGTGAGACCGGGGAGCTGTTTTTT. Its protein is CASSIVGETGELFF.

This rearrangement joins TRBV6-5 to TRBJ1-5; unclear D gene. The V end was cut by 5 bases, the J end by 5 bases, with 16 bases between. CDR3 length: 15 amino acids. Germline CDR1 and CDR2: MNHEY and SVGAGI. The DNA of the CDR3 is TGTGCCAGCAGTATCGCACAAGGAGTCGATCAGCCCCAGCATTTT. Residues: CASSIAQGVDQPQHF.

The rearrangement links TRBV21-1 to TRBJ2-2; the table's D call, TRBD1, was not checked against the DNA. TRBV21-1 is given as a pseudogene. The length of the CDR3 is 16 residues. The CDR3 nucleotides read TGTGCCAGCAGCAAATTCTTCGGACAGGTGGTCGGGGAGCTGTTTTTT. It specifies CASSKFFGQVVGELFF.

Only one count was recorded for this clone. V usage is TRBV6-5 and J usage is TRBJ2-5; maybe TRBD1 (5 bases). Deletions cut 4 bases from V and 5 bases from J, with 20 bases between. The CDR3 is made up of 16 amino acids. In germline, CDR1 is MNHEY, CDR2 SVGAGI. The CDR3 nucleotides read TGTGCCAGCAGTTTTGGATCCGGTAGGGGTGAGGAGACCCAGTACTTC. Translating gives CASSFGSGRGEETQYF.

This chain joins TRBV9 and TRBJ2-7, with 7 bases matching TRBD2. The CDR3 is 18 residues long. V gave up 4 bases and J gave up 0 bases; unmatched junction bases: 16. The germline gives CDR1 SGDLS, CDR2 YYNGEE. CDR3 DNA sequence: TGTGCCAGCAGCCTGGGCCTGGGGGGAGGGGTCAGCTCCTACGAGCAGTACTTC. Translation: CASSLGLGGGVSSYEQYF.

CDR3 residues: CASSLFRGPTNEKLFF. The CDR3 DNA follows: TGTGCCAGCAGCTTATTTAGGGGCCCAACTAATGAAAAACTGTTTTTT. V usage is TRBV7-9 and J usage is TRBJ1-4; D may be TRBD1 (5 bases). Trimming shortened V by 2 bases and J by 0 bases, and 10 bases separated the two germline ends. CDR1 and CDR2 (germline): SEHNR, FQNEAQ (reference sequence). The CDR3 has 16 amino acids.

CDR3 loop: CASASYNEQFF. CDR3 DNA: TGTGCCAGCGCGAGCTACAATGAGCAGTTCTTC. J is TRBJ2-1 and V is TRBV27; D is undetermined. Trimming removed 8 bases at V and 3 bases at J, with 5 bases between. The CDR3 sequence is 11 residues long. Germline CDR1 reads MNHEY; CDR2 reads SMNVEV (reference sequence).

The chain links TRBV7-5 to TRBJ2-1. TRBV7-5 is given as a pseudogene. The CDR3 is 13 amino acids. As DNA, the CDR3 is TGTGTCAGAAGCCTCAGGGAGAACAATGAGCAGTTCTTC. The encoded protein is CVRSLRENNEQFF.

The chain recombines TRBV18 with TRBJ1-2, with D unclear. CDR3 length: 14 residues. Trimming shortened V by 2 bases and J by 1 base, and 8 bases separated the two germline ends. CDR1 and CDR2 (germline): KGHSH, LQKENI. The chain's CDR3 is CASSPTQDNYGYTF. The CDR3 DNA is TGTGCCAGCTCACCAACCCAGGATAACTATGGCTACACCTTC.

The chain is built from TRBV5-1 and TRBJ1-3, with D perhaps matching TRBD1 (5 bases). The CDR3 consists of 17 residues. Germline V gene data show CDR1 as SGHRS and CDR2 as YFSETQ. V was pared by 4 bases and J by 4 bases, with 21 bases between. In nucleotides, the CDR3 is TGCGCCAGCAGCATACCCCGGGACGGGAGATTGGGAAACACCATATATTTT. This gives the protein CASSIPRDGRLGNTIYF.

The chain has TRBV14 and TRBJ2-2; a possible D gene is TRBD2 (7 bases). CDR1 and CDR2 from the germline V gene are SGHDN and FVKESK. V lost 0 bases and J 4 bases, leaving 21 bases between the germline ends. The length of the CDR3 is 19 residues. Here the CDR3 reads CASSQDRVEVRGPTGELFF. For the CDR3, the DNA is TGTGCCAGCAGCCAAGATAGAGTGGAAGTGCGGGGGCCCACCGGGGAGCTGTTTTTT.

The gene calls are TRBV5-6 and TRBJ1-5, with 7 positions matching TRBD1. Germline trimming cut 1 base from V and 0 bases from J; bases unmatched to any gene: 10. The germline V gene has CDR1 SGHDT and CDR2 YYEEEE. This CDR3 has 18 residues. As DNA, the CDR3 is TGTGCCAGCAGCTTGTCGGACAGGAAAATTAATAGCAATCAGCCCCAGCATTTT. Its translation is CASSLSDRKINSNQPQHF.

This clone was observed a handful of times. The V call is TRBV10-3, the J call TRBJ2-1; TRBD2 might be the D (6 bases). The CDR3 extends over 14 amino acids. The germline CDR1 and CDR2 sequences are ENHRY and SYGVKD. Deletions cut 8 bases from V and 8 bases from J, with 19 bases between. The CDR3 reads CAIAVGGTADEQFF. CDR3 DNA: TGTGCCATCGCGGTGGGGGGAACTGCGGATGAGCAGTTCTTC.

The CDR3 loop reads CATRGRTGGTDTQYF. In DNA, the CDR3 is TGTGCCACCAGGGGCAGGACAGGGGGCACAGATACGCAGTATTTT. The chain recombines TRBV24-1 with TRBJ2-3; TRBD1 matches 9 bases. The ends lost 7 bases at V and 1 base at J; junction bases unmatched: 5. The CDR3 has 15 residues. Germline assignment: CDR1 KGHDR and CDR2 SFDVKD.

This chain's CDR3 is CASSLKRTALSSYNEQFF. In DNA, the CDR3 is TGCGCCAGCAGCTTAAAAAGGACAGCTCTGAGCTCCTACAATGAGCAGTTCTTC. The rearrangement links TRBV5-1 to TRBJ2-1, with D maybe TRBD1 (6 bases). CDR1 and CDR2 from the germline V gene are SGHRS and YFSETQ. This CDR3 spans 18 amino acids. The ends were cut back, 2 bases at V and 0 bases at J, with 18 bases in the middle.